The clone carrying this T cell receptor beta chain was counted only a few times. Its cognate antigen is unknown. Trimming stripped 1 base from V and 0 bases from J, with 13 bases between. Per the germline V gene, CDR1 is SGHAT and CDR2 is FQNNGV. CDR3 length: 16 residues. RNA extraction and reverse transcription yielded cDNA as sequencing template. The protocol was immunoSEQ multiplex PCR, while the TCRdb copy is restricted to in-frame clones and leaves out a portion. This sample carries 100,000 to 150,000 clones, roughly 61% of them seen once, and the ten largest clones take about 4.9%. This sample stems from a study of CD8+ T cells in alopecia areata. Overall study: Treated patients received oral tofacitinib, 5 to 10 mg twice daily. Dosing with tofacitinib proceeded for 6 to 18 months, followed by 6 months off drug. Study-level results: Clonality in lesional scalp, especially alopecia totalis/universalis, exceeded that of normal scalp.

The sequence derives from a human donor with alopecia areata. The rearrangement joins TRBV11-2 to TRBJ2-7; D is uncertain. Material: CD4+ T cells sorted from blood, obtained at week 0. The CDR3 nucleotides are TGTGCCAGCAGCTTAGGCTCAGGCTATAGCTCCTACGAGCAGTACTTC. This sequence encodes CASSLGSGYSSYEQYF.